This section outlines one T cell receptor (beta chain) sequence together with its context. The CDR3 loop spans 13 amino acids. The germline CDR1 and CDR2 sequences are SNHLY and FYNNEI. V dropped 6 bases and J dropped 8; count of bases not matched to a gene: 8. The data belong to a study of blood T cell repertoires in COVID-19. Study summary: COVID-19 samples, acute and convalescent, were from the United States, Italy and Spain. PBMCs, B-cell-depleted T cells, or T cells were the source of the cDNA or gDNA that made up the material.

Original methodology: The authors estimated nucleated cell counts from reference gene primer amplification. Measured with immunoSEQ multiplex PCR; TCRdb has only the in-frame clones, and not every one. V and J calls and clone size follow that table, whereas D and trimming were derived from the DNA. The sample lists 200,000 to 250,000 clones, just over 90% seen once, with roughly 1.2% in the top ten. The sample was peripheral blood. This rearrangement joins TRBV2 to TRBJ1-2; TRBD1 matches 8 bases. This receptor was obtained from a man aged 30 to 39 with acute or convalescent COVID-19. The CDR3 region has the DNA TGTGCCAGCAGCCCGGACAGGGTGGGGGGCTACACCTTC. It specifies CASSPDRVGGYTF.